The rows below give T cell receptor beta chains drawn from one sample of a study of patients and donors after allogeneic stem cell transplantation. Each CDR3 protein is one row after TCRdb ran MiXCR on the RT-PCR reads. The sample contains about a million distinct CDR3 sequences, around 17% of which appear only once. The specimen was blood, either unsorted or a sorted T cell fraction (not recorded which). These TCRs come from a human donor who was either an allogeneic HSCT recipient or a stem cell or donor lymphocyte infusion donor (not recorded which). It is not recorded whose cells these are; they may come from a transplant donor. The CDR3 runs from the conserved cysteine through the conserved F or W. D genes are given only for firm matches.

j_call d_call v_call cdr3_aa
TRBJ2-1 . TRBV5-1 CASSYNPFGSYNEQFF
TRBJ2-3 . TRBV2 CASSTGYANTDTQYF
TRBJ1-2 . TRBV27 CASSQNIKTNYGYTF
TRBJ2-1 . TRBV5-1 CASRSTAESSYNEQFF
TRBJ1-1 TRBD1 TRBV5-1 CASSLGTGGLNTEAFF
TRBJ2-1 TRBD2 TRBV5-1 CASSLVGVSGTLSSYNEQFF
TRBJ2-1 . TRBV19 CASSRLGPEFNEQFF
TRBJ2-4 . TRBV20-1 CSALRAKNIQYF
TRBJ2-3 TRBD2 TRBV5-1 CASSQAGRLRTDTQYF
TRBJ2-1 . TRBV18 CASSRARQLVYNEQFF
TRBJ2-3 TRBD1 TRBV7-7 CASSIGTADTQYF
TRBJ2-1 . TRBV5-1 CASTLDKQYTEQFF
TRBJ1-1 . TRBV5-1 CASSPHPGVEAFF
TRBJ2-3 . TRBV2 CASSEVGGLVDTQYF
TRBJ2-7 TRBD1 TRBV4-3 CASSPGTGGTYEQYF
TRBJ2-1 . TRBV7-9 CASTLGYNYNEQFF
TRBJ2-1 . TRBV28 CASSFNLGRSYNEQFF
TRBJ2-4 . TRBV20-1 CSARASESAGDIQYF
TRBJ1-1 . TRBV20-1 CSAREGNMNTEAFF
TRBJ2-2 . TRBV29-1 CSVSRGSGELFF
TRBJ2-7 . TRBV12-3/TRBV12-4 CASSLNSGEQYF
TRBJ2-2 . TRBV10-3 CATQRGQGSAGELFF
TRBJ2-7 TRBD1 TRBV20-1 CSAKTGSSSYEQYF
TRBJ1-5 TRBD1 TRBV12-3/TRBV12-4 CASSLRQGDQPQHF
TRBJ2-5 TRBD1 TRBV2 CASRDGQGAKETQYF
TRBJ1-1 . TRBV5-1 CASSFNPTPNTEAFF
TRBJ2-3 TRBD1 TRBV20-1 CSARLPDRVASDTQYF
TRBJ2-1 TRBD2 TRBV20-1 CSARDGGGRATNEQFF
TRBJ2-3 . TRBV6-1 CASSEAARGVGVDTQYF
TRBJ2-7 TRBD2 TRBV12-3/TRBV12-4 CASSLGTRVYEQYF
TRBJ1-4 TRBD1 TRBV15 CATSRDLSPDREGIEKLFF
TRBJ1-6 . TRBV7-9 CASSLERKNSPLHF
TRBJ2-1 TRBD2 TRBV6-4 CASSAKTSGGYNEQFF
TRBJ2-3 TRBD1 TRBV6-2/TRBV6-3 CASRDRAMFGFDTQYF
TRBJ1-2 . TRBV20-1 CSARERMGRTGYGYTF
TRBJ2-2 . TRBV20-1 CSARDHWGERPGELFF
TRBJ1-1 . TRBV5-1 CASSPRTAPTEAFF
TRBJ2-3 TRBD1 TRBV12-3/TRBV12-4 CASSLGDRGLFTDTQYF
TRBJ2-3 TRBD2 TRBV5-1 CASSLPGLASDTQYF